The rows below give T cell receptor beta chains drawn from one sample of a study of OX40 agonist ivuxolimab in advanced cancers. TCRdb keeps only in-frame clones here, not all; method: immunoSEQ multiplex PCR. Among roughly 64,000 clones listed, roughly 80% were seen once. The input for sequencing was CD4+ or CD8+ T cells sorted from blood, taken in a trial of the OX40 agonist ivuxolimab. The receptors here all came from an adult with an advanced solid tumor such as melanoma, head and neck, liver or kidney cancer. CDR3s include the opening cysteine and the closing phenylalanine or tryptophan. Fields, in order: J gene, clone size, D gene, V gene, CDR3 DNA, CDR3 protein. The D gene is left open where the match is weak. Only some rows state a clone size, as once, few, many or a class for expanded clones.

J gene: TRBJ1-6; clone size: NA; D gene: NA; V gene: TRBV6-6; CDR3 DNA: TGTGCCAGCAGTACCCAAGACAAGGCGATTAATTCACCCCTCCACTTT; CDR3 protein: CASSTQDKAINSPLHF
J gene: TRBJ2-1; clone size: NA; D gene: NA; V gene: TRBV12-5; CDR3 DNA: TGTGCTAGTGGTTTGCACGGGGGCGGTGAGCAGTTCTTC; CDR3 protein: CASGLHGGGEQFF
J gene: TRBJ2-2; clone size: NA; D gene: TRBD1; V gene: TRBV7-9; CDR3 DNA: TGTGCCAGCAGCTGGCGGACAGGCACCGGGGAGCTGTTTTTT; CDR3 protein: CASSWRTGTGELFF
J gene: TRBJ2-5; clone size: NA; D gene: TRBD2; V gene: TRBV6-5; CDR3 DNA: TGTGCCACGAGCGGGGAGGAGACCCAGTACTTC; CDR3 protein: CATSGEETQYF
J gene: TRBJ2-1; clone size: NA; D gene: TRBD2; V gene: TRBV18; CDR3 DNA: TGTGCCAGCTCACCATCCCTAGCGGGAGGTGGTAATGAGCAGTTCTTC; CDR3 protein: CASSPSLAGGGNEQFF
J gene: TRBJ1-1; clone size: NA; D gene: NA; V gene: TRBV7-2; CDR3 DNA: TGTGCCAGCAGCTTAGTTGCAGGGCGACCCTACACTGAAGCTTTCTTT; CDR3 protein: CASSLVAGRPYTEAFF
J gene: TRBJ1-5; clone size: once; D gene: NA; V gene: TRBV7-7; CDR3 DNA: TGTGCTAGCAGCCCTGATCAGGGGAAAGGCAATCAGCCCCAGCATTTT; CDR3 protein: CASSPDQGKGNQPQHF
J gene: TRBJ2-3; clone size: NA; D gene: NA; V gene: TRBV6-1; CDR3 DNA: TGTGCCAGCAGTTTGACCGGGAATTCGGGCGATACGCAGTATTTT; CDR3 protein: CASSLTGNSGDTQYF
J gene: TRBJ1-6; clone size: once; D gene: NA; V gene: TRBV6-4; CDR3 DNA: TGTGCCAGCAGTGACGGTTCCTATAATTCACCCCTCCACTTT; CDR3 protein: CASSDGSYNSPLHF
J gene: TRBJ2-7; clone size: NA; D gene: TRBD1; V gene: TRBV29-1; CDR3 DNA: TGCAGCGTTGTGGGGATCCAGGGGGATTTCAGTTACGAGCAGTACTTC; CDR3 protein: CSVVGIQGDFSYEQYF
J gene: TRBJ2-7; clone size: NA; D gene: NA; V gene: TRBV7-3; CDR3 DNA: TGTGCCAGCAGCCGCGGGAACTCCTACGAGCAGTACTTC; CDR3 protein: CASSRGNSYEQYF
J gene: TRBJ1-6; clone size: NA; D gene: NA; V gene: TRBV28; CDR3 DNA: TGTGCCAGCAGTTTAAACGTGTACAATTCACCCCTCCACTTT; CDR3 protein: CASSLNVYNSPLHF
J gene: TRBJ1-2; clone size: NA; D gene: NA; V gene: TRBV27; CDR3 DNA: TGTGCCAGCAGTTTACACAGGGTTGGTGGCTACACCTTC; CDR3 protein: CASSLHRVGGYTF
J gene: TRBJ1-1; clone size: NA; D gene: NA; V gene: TRBV5-6; CDR3 DNA: TGTGCCAGCAGCTCGCCACAGAACACTGAAGCTTTCTTT; CDR3 protein: CASSSPQNTEAFF
J gene: TRBJ1-5; clone size: NA; D gene: NA; V gene: TRBV19; CDR3 DNA: TGTGCCAGTAGTATGACCCAGTCCATCTGGAAGCATTTT; CDR3 protein: CASSMTQSIWKHF
J gene: TRBJ2-5; clone size: NA; D gene: NA; V gene: TRBV18; CDR3 DNA: TGTGCCAGCTCACCTCGGCAGAAAGAGACCCAGTACTTC; CDR3 protein: CASSPRQKETQYF
J gene: TRBJ1-3; clone size: NA; D gene: NA; V gene: TRBV6-4; CDR3 DNA: TGTGCCAGCAGGGGCGGTCTTTCTGGAAACACCATATATTTT; CDR3 protein: CASRGGLSGNTIYF
J gene: TRBJ2-5; clone size: NA; D gene: NA; V gene: TRBV21-1; CDR3 DNA: TGTGGCTTCGGGGGGACAGATCAAGAGACCCAGTACTTC; CDR3 protein: CGFGGTDQETQYF
J gene: TRBJ1-3; clone size: few; D gene: NA; V gene: TRBV18; CDR3 DNA: TGTGCCAGCTCACCACCGGCAGGGCCATACTCTGGAAACACCATATATTTT; CDR3 protein: CASSPPAGPYSGNTIYF
J gene: TRBJ2-3; clone size: NA; D gene: TRBD2; V gene: TRBV28; CDR3 DNA: TGTGCCAGCAGACCCGTCGGGACTAGCGGGAGAGATACGCAGTATTTT; CDR3 protein: CASRPVGTSGRDTQYF
J gene: TRBJ1-6; clone size: NA; D gene: NA; V gene: TRBV6-5; CDR3 DNA: TGTGCCAGCAGGCAACGGGGTTATAATTCACCCCTCCACTTT; CDR3 protein: CASRQRGYNSPLHF
J gene: TRBJ2-5; clone size: NA; D gene: NA; V gene: TRBV5-4; CDR3 DNA: TGTGCCAGCAGCTTGGCAGCAATAGGGGGGCGCGAGACCCAGTACTTC; CDR3 protein: CASSLAAIGGRETQYF
J gene: TRBJ2-5; clone size: NA; D gene: NA; V gene: TRBV7-9; CDR3 DNA: TGTGCCAGCAGCTTAGGTAAGGCGAGGGGAGAGACCCAGTACTTC; CDR3 protein: CASSLGKARGETQYF
J gene: TRBJ2-7; clone size: NA; D gene: NA; V gene: TRBV23-1; CDR3 DNA: TGCGCCAGCAGTCAATCGGTCAGGGATTACGAGCAGTACTTC; CDR3 protein: CASSQSVRDYEQYF
J gene: TRBJ1-1; clone size: NA; D gene: TRBD1; V gene: TRBV5-4; CDR3 DNA: TGTGCCAGCAGCCGCGGGGGCGGGACAGGGTTTTTCACTGAAGCTTTCTTT; CDR3 protein: CASSRGGGTGFFTEAFF
J gene: TRBJ2-5; clone size: NA; D gene: TRBD2; V gene: TRBV28; CDR3 DNA: TGTGCCAGCAGTTTGGCGGGAGGGGGCGAGACCCAGTACTTC; CDR3 protein: CASSLAGGGETQYF
J gene: TRBJ1-5; clone size: NA; D gene: NA; V gene: TRBV10-3; CDR3 DNA: TGTGCCATCAGTGCCACTCAGAGTCAGCCCCAGCATTTT; CDR3 protein: CAISATQSQPQHF